This T cell receptor (beta chain) stems from a study of cytomegalovirus exposure and HLA in healthy donors. Looking at the study overall: The 500 to 850 first-cohort repertoires and the 100 to 150 validation repertoires shared the same platform, a later analysis reported. Study-wide results and caveats: A later analysis found first-cohort TCR clusters tended to co-occur in the 90 to 150 validation repertoires.

As for this clone: Its antigen is unknown.

Sequencing used immunoSEQ multiplex PCR; TCRdb keeps in-frame clones, though not all of them. The sample includes roughly 300,000 clones, approximately 90% of them seen just once. The validation cohort, a group of more than 100 subjects, included the donors and was separate from the approximately 650-subject first cohort. This CDR3 is 16 amino acids long. Germline CDR1 reads LNHNV; CDR2 reads YYDKDF (reference sequence). Trimming shortened V by 0 bases and J by 3 bases, and 15 bases separated the two germline ends. The clonotype originates from a woman between 18 and 30 years old in good health and CMV-seronegative. The sequencing input was PBMCs. The chain links TRBV15 to TRBJ2-7, with D tentatively TRBD2 (6 bases). The CDR3 DNA sequence: TGTGCCACCAGCAGAGATTCGGGGGTTAAAAACTACGAGCAGTACTTC. Its protein is CATSRDSGVKNYEQYF.